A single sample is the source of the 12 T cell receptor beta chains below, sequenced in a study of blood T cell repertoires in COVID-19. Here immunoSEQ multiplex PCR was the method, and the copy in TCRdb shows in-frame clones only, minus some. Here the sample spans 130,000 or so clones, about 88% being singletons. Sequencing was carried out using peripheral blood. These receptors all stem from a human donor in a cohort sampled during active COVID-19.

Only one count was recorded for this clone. CDR3 in amino acids: CSASYVRTGGYEQYF. Here the CDR3 DNA reads TGCAGTGCTAGTTACGTTAGGACAGGGGGCTACGAGCAGTACTTC. V usage is TRBV20-1 and J usage is TRBJ2-7, with 10 bases identical to TRBD1. The CDR3 has 15 amino acids. CDR1 and CDR2 from the germline V gene are DFQATT and SNEGSKA (reference sequence). V shed 3 bases and J 3 bases; nucleotides not matched to a gene: 8.

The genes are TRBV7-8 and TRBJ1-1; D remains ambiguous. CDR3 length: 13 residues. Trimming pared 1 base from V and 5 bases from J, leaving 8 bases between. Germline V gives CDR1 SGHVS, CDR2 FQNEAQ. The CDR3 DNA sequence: TGTGCCAGCAGCTTAGGGGGAGCGACTGAAGCTTTCTTT. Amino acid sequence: CASSLGGATEAFF.

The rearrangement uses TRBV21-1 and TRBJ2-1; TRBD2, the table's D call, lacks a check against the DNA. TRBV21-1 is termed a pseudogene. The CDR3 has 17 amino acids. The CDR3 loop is CASSKTGTSGRECEQFF. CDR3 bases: TGTGCCAGCAGCAAAACCGGGACTAGCGGGAGAGAATGTGAGCAGTTCTTC.

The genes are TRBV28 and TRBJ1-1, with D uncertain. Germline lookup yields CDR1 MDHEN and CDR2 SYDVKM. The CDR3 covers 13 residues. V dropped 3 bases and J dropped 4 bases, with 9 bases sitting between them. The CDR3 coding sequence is TGTGCCAGCAGTTTCAATATGGCCACTGAAGCTTTCTTT. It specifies CASSFNMATEAFF.

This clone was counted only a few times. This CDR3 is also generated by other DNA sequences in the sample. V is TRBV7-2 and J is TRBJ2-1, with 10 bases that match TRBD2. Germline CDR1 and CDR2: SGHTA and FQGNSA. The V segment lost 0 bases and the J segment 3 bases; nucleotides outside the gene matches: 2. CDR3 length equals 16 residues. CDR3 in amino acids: CASSLAASGSYNEQFF. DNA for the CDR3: TGTGCCAGCAGCTTAGCTGCTAGCGGGAGCTACAATGAGCAGTTCTTC.

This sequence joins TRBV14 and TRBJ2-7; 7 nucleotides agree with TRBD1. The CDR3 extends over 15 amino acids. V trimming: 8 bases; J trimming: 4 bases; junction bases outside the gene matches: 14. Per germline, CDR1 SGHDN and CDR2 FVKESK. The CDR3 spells CASAGPGTASYEQYF. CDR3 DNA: TGTGCCAGCGCGGGCCCAGGGACAGCGAGTTACGAGCAGTACTTC. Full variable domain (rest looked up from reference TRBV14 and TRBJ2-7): EAGVTQFPSHSVIEKGQTVTLRCDPISGHDNLYWYRRVMGKEIKFLLHFVKESKQDESGMPNNRFLAERTGGTYSTLKVQPAELEDSGVYFCASAGPGTASYEQYFGPGTRLTVT.

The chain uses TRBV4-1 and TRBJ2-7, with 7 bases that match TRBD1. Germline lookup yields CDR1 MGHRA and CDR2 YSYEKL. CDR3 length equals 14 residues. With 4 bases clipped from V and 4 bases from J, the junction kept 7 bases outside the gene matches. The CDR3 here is CASSRDPGQYEQYF. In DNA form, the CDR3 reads TGCGCCAGCAGCCGGGATCCGGGACAGTACGAGCAGTACTTC.

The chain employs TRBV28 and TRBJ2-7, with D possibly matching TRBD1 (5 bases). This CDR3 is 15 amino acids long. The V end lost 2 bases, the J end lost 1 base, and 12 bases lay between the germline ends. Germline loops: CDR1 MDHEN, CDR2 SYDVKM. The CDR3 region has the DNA TGTGCCAGCAGTTTAAAACCGGACAATTCCTACGAGCAGTACTTC. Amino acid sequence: CASSLKPDNSYEQYF.

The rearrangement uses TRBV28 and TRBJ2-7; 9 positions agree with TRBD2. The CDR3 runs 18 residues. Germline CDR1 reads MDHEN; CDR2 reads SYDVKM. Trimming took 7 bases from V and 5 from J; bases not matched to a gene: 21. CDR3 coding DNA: TGTGCCAGCACACAACCGGGACTAGCATTTAGCCCCGCGGACGAGCAGTACTTC. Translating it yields CASTQPGLAFSPADEQYF.

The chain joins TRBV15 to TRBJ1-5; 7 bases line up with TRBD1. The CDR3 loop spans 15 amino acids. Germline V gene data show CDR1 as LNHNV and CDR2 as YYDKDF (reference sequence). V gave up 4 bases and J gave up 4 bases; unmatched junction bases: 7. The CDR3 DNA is TGTGCCACCAGCAAAAAGGACAGGCATAATCAGCCCCAGCATTTT. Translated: CATSKKDRHNQPQHF.

The CDR3 is CASSLGPTGDTQYF. The CDR3 DNA follows: TGTGCCAGCAGCCTAGGACCCACAGGAGATACGCAGTATTTT. V is TRBV14 and J is TRBJ2-3; possible D gene TRBD1, 5 bases. Trimming cost V 4 bases and J 5 bases, with 13 bases left between them. The germline CDR1 and CDR2 sequences are SGHDN and FVKESK. CDR3 length: 14 residues.

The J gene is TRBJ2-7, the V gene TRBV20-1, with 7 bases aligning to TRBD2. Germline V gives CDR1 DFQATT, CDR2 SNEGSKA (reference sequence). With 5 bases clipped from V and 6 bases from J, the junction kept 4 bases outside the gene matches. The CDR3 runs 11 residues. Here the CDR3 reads CSAGGGVEQYF. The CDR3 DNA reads TGCAGTGCTGGGGGGGGAGTCGAGCAGTACTTC.